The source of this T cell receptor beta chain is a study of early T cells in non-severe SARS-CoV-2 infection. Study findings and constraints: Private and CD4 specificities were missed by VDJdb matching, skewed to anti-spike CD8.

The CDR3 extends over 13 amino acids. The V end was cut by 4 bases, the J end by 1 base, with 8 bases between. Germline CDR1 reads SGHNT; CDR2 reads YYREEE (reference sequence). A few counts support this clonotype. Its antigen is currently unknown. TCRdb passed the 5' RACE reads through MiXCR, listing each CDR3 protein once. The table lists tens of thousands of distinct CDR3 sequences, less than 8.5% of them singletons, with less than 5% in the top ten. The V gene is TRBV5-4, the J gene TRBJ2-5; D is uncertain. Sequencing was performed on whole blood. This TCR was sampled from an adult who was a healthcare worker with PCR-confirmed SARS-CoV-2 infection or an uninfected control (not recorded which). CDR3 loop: CASSREPQETQYF. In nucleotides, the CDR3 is TGTGCCAGCAGCAGAGAGCCCCAAGAGACCCAGTACTTC.